This is a list of T cell receptor beta chains from one sample in a study of identical twins. TCRdb reanalysed the 5' RACE reads using MiXCR and keeps one entry per CDR3 protein. The table records 1.5 million to 2 million distinct CDR3 sequences, 32% of them present only once. Sequencing input: cord blood. The receptor source for this set is a newborn girl in good health. Both conserved end residues are part of each CDR3. A D gene is named only where the DNA matches it firmly. Some rows mark clone size as missing; the rest say once, few, many or name a class of expanded clone.

j_call v_call clone_size d_call cdr3_aa cdr3_nt
TRBJ1-2 TRBV6-1 - TRBD1 CASSEALRGGQFSASYGYTF TGTGCCAGCAGTGAAGCGCTTCGGGGGGGACAGTTTTCTGCGAGCTATGGCTACACCTTC
TRBJ1-4 TRBV5-1 - TRBD1 CASSLAGGQNEKLFF TGCGCCAGCAGCTTGGCCGGGGGACAGAATGAAAAACTGTTTTTT
TRBJ2-2 TRBV6-6 - - CASKYWTETTGELFF TGTGCCAGCAAATATTGGACCGAAACCACCGGGGAGCTGTTTTTT
TRBJ1-2 TRBV6-1 few TRBD1 CASNWDSLYGYTF TGTGCCAGCAATTGGGACAGTCTATATGGCTACACCTTC
TRBJ1-1 TRBV12-3/TRBV12-4 few TRBD1 CASNNVQGWNTEAFF TGTGCCAGCAACAACGTACAGGGGTGGAACACTGAAGCTTTCTTT
TRBJ1-2 TRBV12-3/TRBV12-4 - - CASSWEGSYGYTF TGTGCCAGCAGTTGGGAGGGGAGCTATGGCTACACCTTC
TRBJ2-7 TRBV7-8 - - CASSHALPHEQYF TGTGCCAGCAGCCACGCCCTTCCCCACGAGCAGTACTTC
TRBJ1-2 TRBV18 - - CASSRRQNNYGYTF TGTGCCAGCTCACGACGACAGAATAACTATGGCTACACCTTC
TRBJ2-7 TRBV7-6 - TRBD2 CASSLAGREVHYEQYF TGTGCCAGCAGCTTAGCGGGGCGGGAGGTTCACTACGAGCAGTACTTC
TRBJ2-5 TRBV7-2 few - CASSLVGLGVGGTQYF TGTGCCAGCAGCTTAGTGGGGCTAGGGGTGGGAGGTACCCAGTACTTC
TRBJ2-1 TRBV5-1 - TRBD2 CASSLKTPTGTTGTYNEQFF TGCGCCAGCAGCTTGAAAACCCCAACCGGGACTACCGGAACCTACAATGAGCAGTTCTTC
TRBJ2-5 TRBV3-1 - - CASSQFYSGETQYF TGTGCCAGCAGCCAATTTTACAGCGGGGAGACCCAGTACTTC
TRBJ2-3 TRBV5-1 many TRBD2 CASSYLTSGISTDTQYF TGCGCCAGCAGCTACCTGACTAGCGGAATTAGCACAGATACGCAGTATTTT
TRBJ2-1 TRBV2 few - CATSRDSLRYNEQFF TGTGCCACCTCGCGCGACAGCCTCAGGTACAATGAGCAGTTCTTC
TRBJ2-3 TRBV27 - - CASSSAGTGTQYF TGTGCCAGCAGTTCCGCTGGCACAGGTACGCAGTATTTT
TRBJ2-5 TRBV4-2 - - CASSTRQRETQYF TGTGCCAGCAGCACCCGACAGAGAGAGACCCAGTACTTC
TRBJ2-7 TRBV10-3 - TRBD2 CAISPRTSDYEQYF TGTGCCATCAGTCCAAGGACTAGCGACTACGAGCAGTACTTC